This TCR beta chain was identified in a study of blood T cell repertoires in COVID-19. The protocol was immunoSEQ multiplex PCR, while the TCRdb copy is restricted to in-frame clones and leaves out a portion. This table holds over 250,000 clones, over 75% found once. This clone came up once. Trimming at V came to 3 bases and at J to 0 bases, leaving 8 bases not matched to a gene. CDR1 and CDR2 (germline): SQVTM, ANQGSEA. This CDR3 region has 17 residues. The source of this sequence is a woman in her late teens or twenties who had recovered from COVID-19. This chain joins TRBV29-1 and TRBJ2-1, with TRBD2 matching over 10 bases. Sequencing used PBMCs or T cells enriched from blood (not recorded which). In DNA form, the CDR3 reads TGCAGCGTTGACGAGCGGGGGGGTTCTAGCTCCTACAATGAGCAGTTCTTC. It translates to CSVDERGGSSSYNEQFF.